This entry lists 21 T cell receptor beta chains sequenced from one sample in a study of regulatory T cells in long-lasting Graves disease. Time point described: newly diagnosed GD, antithyroid drugs for less than 3 months. RNA from PBMCs was the source of the TCR library. CDR3-region Arm-PCR and iRepertoire HTBI primers produced the TCR beta libraries. Each CDR3 protein is one row after TCRdb ran MiXCR on the multiplex PCR reads. The sample consists of about 400,000 distinct CDR3 sequences, around 16% of them appearing once. The sample was also reused in another study, on T cells in Graves' hyperthyroidism and ophthalmopathy.

The material was peripheral blood mononuclear cells (PBMCs), obtained at new diagnosis, from a patient treated with antithyroid drugs. Receptors were obtained from a young woman with Graves disease.

In this sample, this clonotype turned up many times. The rearrangement joins TRBV28 to TRBJ2-7, with D possibly matching TRBD1 (5 bases). V shed 2 bases and J shed 3 bases, with 11 bases lying between them. Germline CDR1 reads MDHEN; CDR2 reads SYDVKM. This CDR3 has 14 residues. CDR3 DNA sequence: TGTGCCAGCAGTTTACCAGGGAAGCTCTACGAGCAGTACTTC. Residues: CASSLPGKLYEQYF.

This clonotype was counted ten times or more. This chain uses TRBV28 with TRBJ2-2; 7 positions match TRBD2. Looked up from germline, CDR1 is MDHEN and CDR2 is SYDVKM. The CDR3 contains 14 residues. Unmatched junction bases numbered 4, after V lost 3 bases and J lost 6 bases. DNA of the CDR3: TGTGCCAGCAGTTTCCGGGGGGTATCCGGGGAGCTGTTTTTT. Translation gives CASSFRGVSGELFF.

This clonotype has ten or more counts. The chain carries TRBV9 and TRBJ1-1; no firm D call. V was shortened by 0 bases and J by 1 base, with 7 bases between the two germline ends. The CDR3 runs to 14 residues. The germline CDR1 and CDR2 sequences are SGDLS and YYNGEE. CDR3 region: CASSVDWGNTEAFF. Here the CDR3 DNA reads TGTGCCAGCAGCGTAGACTGGGGGAACACTGAAGCTTTCTTT.

V is TRBV10-3 and J is TRBJ1-5; D is uncertain. This CDR3 comprises 13 residues. CDR1 is ENHRY, CDR2 SYGVKD, per germline. Trimming removed 7 bases at V and 0 bases at J, with 7 bases between. The chain's CDR3 is CAINDRSNQPQHF. CDR3 nucleotide sequence: TGTGCCATCAACGACCGTAGCAATCAGCCCCAGCATTTT.

There are a few counts of this clonotype. V is TRBV20-1 and J is TRBJ2-3; 15 bases fit TRBD2. The CDR3 runs to 16 residues. The J segment lost 5 bases and the V segment lost 5 bases, leaving 8 bases of the junction unmatched. Germline CDR1 is DFQATT and CDR2 is SNEGSKA (reference sequence). Here the CDR3 reads CSAAGLAGGMIDTQYF. Here the CDR3 DNA reads TGCAGTGCTGCCGGACTAGCGGGGGGGATGATAGATACGCAGTATTTT.

This clonotype was seen many times. The rearrangement uses TRBV20-1 and TRBJ2-1; D not resolved. Germline V lookup: CDR1 DFQATT, CDR2 SNEGSKA (reference sequence). CDR3 length: 13 residues. The ends were cut back, 6 bases at V and 5 bases at J, with 14 bases in the middle. In DNA form, the CDR3 reads TGCAGTGCCACCTACCCCGGAAACAATGAGCAGTTCTTC. Its translation: CSATYPGNNEQFF.

This clonotype was seen ten or more times. The rearrangement joins TRBV5-1 to TRBJ2-7; 10 bases agree with TRBD2. The V and J ends lost 0 bases and 0 bases, in that order; junction bases with no gene match: 21. CDR1 and CDR2 (germline): SGHRS, YFSETQ. This CDR3 is built from 22 residues. In nucleotides, the CDR3 is TGCGCCAGCAGCTTGGTCCCATTAGAACCGGGACTAGCGCCGATAAGCTCCTACGAGCAGTACTTC. This codes for CASSLVPLEPGLAPISSYEQYF. The complete variable domain, with remaining parts taken from reference TRBV5-1 and TRBJ2-7, reads KAGVTQTPRYLIKTRGQQVTLSCSPISGHRSVSWYQQTPGQGLQFLFEYFSETQRNKGNFPGRFSGRQFSNSRSEMNVSTLELGDSALYLCASSLVPLEPGLAPISSYEQYFGPGTRLTVT.

This clonotype was detected only a few times. This may come from a read error, since a much larger clone is one base off. The conserved final phenylalanine or tryptophan is absent from the CDR3, which likely points to a read error. The V call is TRBV10-3, the J call TRBJ1-1; the D is unclear. The CDR3 covers 13 residues. Germline CDR1 is ENHRY and CDR2 is SYGVKD. V was shortened by 3 bases and J by 7 bases, with 12 bases between the two germline ends. CDR3 coding DNA: TGTGCCATCAGTGATCGAGGACGGGGTGAAGCTTTCTCT. Amino acids: CAISDRGRGEAFS.

CDR3 in amino acids: CASGGLAGDLGELFF. In nucleotides, the CDR3 is TGTGCCAGCGGGGGACTAGCGGGAGACCTCGGGGAGCTGTTTTTT. The chain employs TRBV6-1 and TRBJ2-2, with 14 bases that match TRBD2. Unmatched junction bases numbered 6, after V lost 8 bases and J lost 7 bases. In germline, CDR1 is MNHNS, CDR2 SASEGT. The CDR3 length is 15 residues.

This clonotype was found many times. The chain joins TRBV20-1 to TRBJ1-2; D gene uncertain. Deletions cut 5 bases from V and 6 bases from J, with 13 bases between. From germline, CDR1 is DFQATT and CDR2 SNEGSKA (reference sequence). There are 12 residues in the CDR3. The CDR3 spells CSAARGGDGYTF. CDR3 coding DNA: TGCAGTGCTGCCCGAGGTGGTGATGGCTACACCTTC.

The chain joins TRBV20-1 to TRBJ1-6; D is uncertain. Germline V gene lookup returns CDR1 DFQATT and CDR2 SNEGSKA (reference sequence). The CDR3 runs to 13 residues. Trimming stripped 0 bases from V and 10 bases from J, with 10 bases between. CDR3 in DNA: TGCAGTGCTAGAGAGCATGGGCAATCACCCCTCCACTTT. As protein: CSAREHGQSPLHF.

V usage is TRBV20-1 and J usage is TRBJ2-1; a possible D gene is TRBD2 (5 bases). There are 13 residues in the CDR3. The germline gives CDR1 DFQATT, CDR2 SNEGSKA (reference sequence). V lost 6 bases, J lost 9 bases, and 18 bases lay in between. CDR3 DNA: TGCAGTGCAGGACGCCTTTTAGGAGGTGAGCAGTTCTTC. Its translation is CSAGRLLGGEQFF.

This clonotype was detected ten times or more. V is TRBV7-9 and J is TRBJ1-1; TRBD1 agrees at 7 bases. This CDR3 is 18 amino acids long. V gave up 2 bases and J gave up 0 bases; unmatched junction bases: 12. Looked up from germline, CDR1 is SEHNR and CDR2 is FQNEAQ (reference sequence). CDR3 in DNA: TGTGCCAGCAGCTTAAGAGTTGGTGGGACAGCCATGAACACTGAAGCTTTCTTT. Translating it yields CASSLRVGGTAMNTEAFF. The full variable domain, completed using reference TRBV7-9 and TRBJ1-1, is DTGVSQNPRHKITKRGQNVTFRCDPISEHNRLYWYRQTLGQGPEFLTYFQNEAQLEKSRLLSDRFSAERPKGSFSTLEIQRTEQGDSAMYLCASSLRVGGTAMNTEAFFGQGTRLTVV.

The chain has TRBV18 and TRBJ2-7; TRBD1 matches 12 bases. This CDR3 is built from 16 residues. Germline V CDR1 and CDR2: KGHSH, LQKENI. V trimming: 3 bases; J trimming: 5 bases; junction bases outside the gene matches: 8. The CDR3 nucleotides read TGTGCCAGCTCACCCCTAACCGGGACAGGGGGCCACGAGCAGTACTTC. It encodes CASSPLTGTGGHEQYF.

In its sample, this clonotype was seen many times. V and J are TRBV7-8 and TRBJ1-4; D is ambiguous. The CDR3 has 15 amino acids. The germline V gene has CDR1 SGHVS and CDR2 FQNEAQ. V shed 5 bases and J shed 0 bases, with 10 bases lying between them. The DNA of the CDR3 is TGTGCCAGCAGCCCCGGCGGGGCAACTAATGAAAAACTGTTTTTT. It codes for CASSPGGATNEKLFF.

At least ten counts were recorded for this clonotype. This chain uses TRBV5-1 with TRBJ1-6; no clear D gene. V lost 0 bases and J lost 9, with 10 bases in between. The germline V gene encodes CDR1 SGHRS and CDR2 YFSETQ. This CDR3 is 14 amino acids long. The CDR3 nucleotides read TGCGCCAGCAGCTTGGCTGGGCTGGGTTCACCCCTCCACTTT. Protein sequence: CASSLAGLGSPLHF.

This clonotype was observed many times. The chain couples TRBV28 to TRBJ2-5; D is unresolved. Trimming shortened V by 4 bases and J by 4 bases, and 16 bases separated the two germline ends. CDR1 is MDHEN, CDR2 SYDVKM, per germline. This CDR3 contains 15 residues. The CDR3 coding sequence is TGTGCCAGCAGTTCCGCCCCCAATCCCGCAGAGACCCAGTACTTC. Its protein product is CASSSAPNPAETQYF.

This clonotype was seen repeatedly, ten times or more. A read error may account for a junction end that differs from germline. V and J are TRBV6-1 and TRBJ1-1; D is ambiguous. CDR1 and CDR2 (germline): MNHNS, SASEGT. The CDR3 extends over 14 amino acids. This CDR3 is CASSPGRTNTEAFF. The CDR3 coding sequence is TGCGCCAGCAGCCCCGGACGGACCAACACTGAAGCTTTCTTT.

This clonotype has a handful of counts. V gene TRBV5-5 combines with J gene TRBJ2-1; D unclear. The CDR3 is 11 amino acids. CDR1 SGHKS and CDR2 YYEKEE come from the germline V gene (reference sequence). V dropped 4 bases and J dropped 8 bases, with 7 bases sitting between them. Here the CDR3 reads CASSLNYEQFF. CDR3 in DNA: TGTGCCAGCAGCCTAAATTATGAGCAGTTCTTC.

This clonotype has at least ten counts. V usage is TRBV20-1 and J usage is TRBJ2-3, with D unresolved. Trimming left V 3 bases short and J 1 base short, with 8 bases between. The CDR3 totals 13 residues. Germline CDR1 reads DFQATT; CDR2 reads SNEGSKA (reference sequence). The CDR3: CSARLIRTDTQYF. In nucleotides, the CDR3 is TGCAGTGCTAGGCTCATACGCACAGATACGCAGTATTTT.

This clonotype was picked up many times. The gene calls are TRBV28 and TRBJ2-2; 7 nucleotides agree with TRBD2. Germline CDR1 MDHEN, CDR2 SYDVKM. Losses at the gene ends were 10 bases for V and 6 bases for J; bases not matched to a gene: 5. The CDR3 extends over 12 amino acids. The CDR3 loop reads CATDGGAGELFF. CDR3 in DNA: TGTGCCACCGATGGGGGGGCCGGGGAGCTGTTTTTT.